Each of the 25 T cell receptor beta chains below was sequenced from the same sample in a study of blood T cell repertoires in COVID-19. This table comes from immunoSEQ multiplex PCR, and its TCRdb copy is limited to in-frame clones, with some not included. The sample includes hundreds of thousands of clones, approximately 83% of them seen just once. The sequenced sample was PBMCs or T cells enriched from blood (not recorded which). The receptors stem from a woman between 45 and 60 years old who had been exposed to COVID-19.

In DNA form, the CDR3 reads TGTGCCAGCAGCGCCGACAGGGGACCATATGGCTACACCTTC. Translation gives CASSADRGPYGYTF. The chain recombines TRBV11-2 with TRBJ1-2; TRBD1 agrees at 8 bases. CDR3 length: 14 amino acids. Looked up from germline, CDR1 is SGHAT and CDR2 is FQNNGV. The J segment lost 5 bases and the V segment lost 5 bases, leaving 7 bases of the junction unmatched. Full variable domain (rest looked up from reference TRBV11-2 and TRBJ1-2): EAGVAQSPRYKIIEKRQSVAFWCNPISGHATLYWYQQILGQGPKLLIQFQNNGVVDDSQLPKDRFSAERLKGVDSTLKIQPAKLEDSAVYLCASSADRGPYGYTFGSGTRLTVV.

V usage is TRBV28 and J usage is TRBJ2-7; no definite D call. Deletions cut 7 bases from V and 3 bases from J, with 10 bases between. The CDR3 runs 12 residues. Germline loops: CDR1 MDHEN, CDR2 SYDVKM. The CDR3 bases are TGTGCCAGCACCTCTCCTTACTACGAGCAGTACTTC. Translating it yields CASTSPYYEQYF.

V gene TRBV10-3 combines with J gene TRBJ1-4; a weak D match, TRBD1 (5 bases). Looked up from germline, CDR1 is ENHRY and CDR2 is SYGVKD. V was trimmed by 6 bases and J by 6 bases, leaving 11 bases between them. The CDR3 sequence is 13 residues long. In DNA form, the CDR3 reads TGTGCCATCAGGGACAAGAACTATGAAAAACTGTTTTTT. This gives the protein CAIRDKNYEKLFF.

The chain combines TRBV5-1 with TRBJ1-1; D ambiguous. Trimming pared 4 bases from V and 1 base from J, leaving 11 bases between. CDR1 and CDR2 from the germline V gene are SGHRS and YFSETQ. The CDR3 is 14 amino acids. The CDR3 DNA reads TGCGCCAGCAGCCCCCTTGTCCCGAACACTGAAGCTTTCTTT. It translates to CASSPLVPNTEAFF.

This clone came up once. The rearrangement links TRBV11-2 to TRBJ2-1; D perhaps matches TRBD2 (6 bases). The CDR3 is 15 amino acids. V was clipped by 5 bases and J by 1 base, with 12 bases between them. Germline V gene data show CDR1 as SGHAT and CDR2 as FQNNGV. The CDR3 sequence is CASSSLGGSYNEQFF. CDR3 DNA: TGTGCCAGCAGCAGCTTGGGGGGATCCTACAATGAGCAGTTCTTC.

The CDR3 loop reads CASSSSSGTYNEQFF. For the CDR3, the DNA is TGTGCCAGCAGCTCCTCTTCCGGGACTTACAATGAGCAGTTCTTC. The gene calls are TRBV7-2 and TRBJ2-1; D might be TRBD2 (6 bases). The germline gives CDR1 SGHTA, CDR2 FQGNSA. Trimming left V 4 bases short and J 4 bases short, with 14 bases between. The CDR3 spans 15 residues.

DNA of the CDR3: TGCGCCAGCAGACCCGGACGGGGGACTGAAGCTTTCTTT. Translated, it gives CASRPGRGTEAFF. The rearrangement joins TRBV5-1 to TRBJ1-1, with a possible D match to TRBD1 (5 bases). Germline V gives CDR1 SGHRS, CDR2 YFSETQ. V lost 5 bases and J 5 bases, leaving 13 bases between the germline ends. The CDR3 loop spans 13 amino acids.

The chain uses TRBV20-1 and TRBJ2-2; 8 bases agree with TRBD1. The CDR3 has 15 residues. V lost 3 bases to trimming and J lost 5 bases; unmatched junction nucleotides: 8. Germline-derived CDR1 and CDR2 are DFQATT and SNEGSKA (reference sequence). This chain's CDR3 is CSASPPQGATGELFF. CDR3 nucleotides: TGCAGTGCTAGTCCCCCCCAGGGGGCTACCGGGGAGCTGTTTTTT.

The CDR3 DNA is TGTGCCAGTAGTAACGGACAGTCTTATCAGCCCCAGCATTTT. Translation: CASSNGQSYQPQHF. The rearrangement uses TRBV19 and TRBJ1-5; D may be TRBD1 (6 bases). The V gene lost 4 bases and the J gene lost 5 bases, with 12 bases spanning the gap. This CDR3 is built from 14 residues. CDR1 is LNHDA and CDR2 is SQIVND in the germline V gene (reference sequence).

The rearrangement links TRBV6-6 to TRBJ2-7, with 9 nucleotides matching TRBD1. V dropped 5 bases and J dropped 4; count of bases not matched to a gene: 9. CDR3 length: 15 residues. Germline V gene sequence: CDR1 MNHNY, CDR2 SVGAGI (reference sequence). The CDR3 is CASSDMTGGIYEQYF. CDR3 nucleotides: TGTGCCAGCAGTGATATGACAGGGGGGATTTACGAGCAGTACTTC.

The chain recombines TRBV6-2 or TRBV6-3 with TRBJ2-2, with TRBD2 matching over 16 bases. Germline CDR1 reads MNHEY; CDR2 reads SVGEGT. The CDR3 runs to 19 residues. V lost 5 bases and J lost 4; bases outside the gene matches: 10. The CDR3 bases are TGTGCCAGCAGTCGCCCGGGACTAGCGGGGGGGCCTGGCACCGGGGAGCTGTTTTTT. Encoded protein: CASSRPGLAGGPGTGELFF.

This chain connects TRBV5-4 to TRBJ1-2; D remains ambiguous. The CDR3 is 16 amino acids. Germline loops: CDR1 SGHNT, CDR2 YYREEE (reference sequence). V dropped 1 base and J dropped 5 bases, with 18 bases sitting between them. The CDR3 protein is CASSLWSSQKTYGYTF. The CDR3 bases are TGTGCCAGCAGCTTGTGGTCTTCTCAGAAGACTTATGGCTACACCTTC.

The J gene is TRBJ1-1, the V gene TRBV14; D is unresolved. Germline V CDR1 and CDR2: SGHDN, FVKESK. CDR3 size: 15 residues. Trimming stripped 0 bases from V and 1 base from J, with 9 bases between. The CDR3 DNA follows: TGTGCCAGCAGCCAAGATCTCGGGAAGAACACTGAAGCTTTCTTT. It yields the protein CASSQDLGKNTEAFF. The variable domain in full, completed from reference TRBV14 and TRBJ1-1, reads EAGVTQFPSHSVIEKGQTVTLRCDPISGHDNLYWYRRVMGKEIKFLLHFVKESKQDESGMPNNRFLAERTGGTYSTLKVQPAELEDSGVYFCASSQDLGKNTEAFFGQGTRLTVV.

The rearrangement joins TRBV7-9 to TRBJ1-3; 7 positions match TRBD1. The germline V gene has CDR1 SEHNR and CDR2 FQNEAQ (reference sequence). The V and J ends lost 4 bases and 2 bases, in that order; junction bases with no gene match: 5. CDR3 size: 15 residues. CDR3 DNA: TGTGCCAGCAGCTCCTCGACAGGGACTGGAAACACCATATATTTT. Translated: CASSSSTGTGNTIYF.

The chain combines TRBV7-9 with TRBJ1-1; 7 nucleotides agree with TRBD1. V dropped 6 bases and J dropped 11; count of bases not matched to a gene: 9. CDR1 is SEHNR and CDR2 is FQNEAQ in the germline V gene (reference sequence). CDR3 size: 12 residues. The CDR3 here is CASSQTGSWAFF. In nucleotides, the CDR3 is TGTGCCAGCAGTCAGACAGGGAGTTGGGCTTTCTTT.

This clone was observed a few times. The CDR3 nucleotides read TGCGCCAGCAGTCGGTTAGAGAATTCACCCCTCCACTTT. Its translation: CASSRLENSPLHF. The gene calls are TRBV10-1 and TRBJ1-6; D gene uncertain. Trimming left V 5 bases short and J 7 bases short, with 9 bases between. CDR1 and CDR2 (germline): WNHNN, SYGVQD (reference sequence). CDR3 length equals 13 residues.

The CDR3 region is CASSYTPSPAGELFF. The CDR3 DNA reads TGTGCCAGCAGTTACACGCCTAGCCCCGCCGGGGAGCTGTTTTTT. The rearrangement links TRBV6-5 to TRBJ2-2; a possible D gene is TRBD2 (5 bases). CDR1 MNHEY and CDR2 SVGAGI come from the germline V gene. Trimming removed 2 bases from V and 6 bases from J, with 13 bases in between. The CDR3 contains 15 residues.

CDR3 in amino acids: CASSLAGQGSADTQYF. The CDR3 DNA is TGCGCCAGCAGCTTGGCCGGGCAGGGGAGCGCAGATACGCAGTATTTT. This sequence joins TRBV5-1 and TRBJ2-3; D is possibly TRBD1 (6 bases). The V end was cut by 0 bases, the J end by 4 bases, with 15 bases between. The CDR3 covers 16 residues. In germline, CDR1 is SGHRS, CDR2 YFSETQ.

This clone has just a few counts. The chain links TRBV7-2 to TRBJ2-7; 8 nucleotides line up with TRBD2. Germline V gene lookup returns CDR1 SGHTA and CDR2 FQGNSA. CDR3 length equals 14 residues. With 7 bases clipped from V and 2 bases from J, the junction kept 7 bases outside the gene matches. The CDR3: CASTLAGRAYEQYF. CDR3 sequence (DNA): TGTGCCAGCACCCTTGCCGGGAGGGCCTACGAGCAGTACTTC.

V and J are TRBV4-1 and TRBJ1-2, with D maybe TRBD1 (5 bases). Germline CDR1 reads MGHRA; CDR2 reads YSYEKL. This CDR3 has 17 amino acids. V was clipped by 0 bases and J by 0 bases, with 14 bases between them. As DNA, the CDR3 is TGCGCCAGCAGCCAAGATGGGGGGGGTAGGACTAACTATGGCTACACCTTC. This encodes CASSQDGGGRTNYGYTF.

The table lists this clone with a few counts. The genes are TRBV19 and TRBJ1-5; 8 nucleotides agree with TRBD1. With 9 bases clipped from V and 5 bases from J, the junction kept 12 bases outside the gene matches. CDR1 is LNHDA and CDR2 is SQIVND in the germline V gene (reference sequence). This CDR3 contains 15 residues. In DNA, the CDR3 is TGTGCCAGCACAACAGGGGGAATATGGGATCAGCCCCAGCATTTT. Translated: CASTTGGIWDQPQHF.

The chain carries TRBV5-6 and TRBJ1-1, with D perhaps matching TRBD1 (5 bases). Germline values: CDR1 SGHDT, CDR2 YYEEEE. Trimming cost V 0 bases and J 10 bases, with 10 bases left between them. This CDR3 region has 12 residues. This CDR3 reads CASSLGRGGAFF. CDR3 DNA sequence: TGTGCCAGCAGCTTGGGCCGGGGGGGAGCTTTCTTT.

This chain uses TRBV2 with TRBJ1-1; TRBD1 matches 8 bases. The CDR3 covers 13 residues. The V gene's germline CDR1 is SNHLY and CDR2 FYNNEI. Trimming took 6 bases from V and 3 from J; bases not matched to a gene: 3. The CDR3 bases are TGTGCCAGCAGCCACAGGGGGGACACTGAAGCTTTCTTT. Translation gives CASSHRGDTEAFF.

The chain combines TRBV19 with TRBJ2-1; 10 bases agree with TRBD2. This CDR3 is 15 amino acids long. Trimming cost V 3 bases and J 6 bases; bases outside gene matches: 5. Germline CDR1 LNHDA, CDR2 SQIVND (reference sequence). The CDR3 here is CASSMMGLAPNEQFF. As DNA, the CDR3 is TGTGCCAGTAGTATGATGGGACTAGCGCCCAATGAGCAGTTCTTC.

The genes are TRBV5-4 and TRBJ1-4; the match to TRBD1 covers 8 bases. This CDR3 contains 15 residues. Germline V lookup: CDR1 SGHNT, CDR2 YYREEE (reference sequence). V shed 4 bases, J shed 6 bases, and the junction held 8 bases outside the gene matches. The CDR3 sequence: CASSQQGQGHEKLFF. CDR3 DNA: TGTGCCAGCAGCCAGCAAGGACAGGGTCATGAAAAACTGTTTTTT.